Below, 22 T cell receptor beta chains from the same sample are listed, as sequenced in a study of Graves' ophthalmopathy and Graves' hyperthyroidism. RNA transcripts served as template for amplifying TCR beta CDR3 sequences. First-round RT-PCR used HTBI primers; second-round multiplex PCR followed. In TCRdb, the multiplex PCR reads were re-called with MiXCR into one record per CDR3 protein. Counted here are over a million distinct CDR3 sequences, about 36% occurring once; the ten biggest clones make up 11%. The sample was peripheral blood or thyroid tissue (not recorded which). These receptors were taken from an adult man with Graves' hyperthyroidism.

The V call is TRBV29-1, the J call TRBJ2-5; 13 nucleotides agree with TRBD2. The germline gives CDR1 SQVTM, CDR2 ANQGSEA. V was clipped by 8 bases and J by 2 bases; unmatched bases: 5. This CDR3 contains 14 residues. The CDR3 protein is CSCRLAGGQETQYF. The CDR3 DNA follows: TGCAGCTGTCGACTAGCGGGGGGTCAAGAGACCCAGTACTTC.

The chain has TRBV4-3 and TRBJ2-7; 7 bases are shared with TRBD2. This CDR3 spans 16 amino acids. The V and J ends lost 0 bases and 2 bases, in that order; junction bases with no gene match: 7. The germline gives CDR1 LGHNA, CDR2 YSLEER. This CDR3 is CASSQDLGGTAYEQYF. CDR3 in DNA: TGCGCCAGCAGCCAAGATTTGGGGGGGACTGCCTACGAGCAGTACTTC.

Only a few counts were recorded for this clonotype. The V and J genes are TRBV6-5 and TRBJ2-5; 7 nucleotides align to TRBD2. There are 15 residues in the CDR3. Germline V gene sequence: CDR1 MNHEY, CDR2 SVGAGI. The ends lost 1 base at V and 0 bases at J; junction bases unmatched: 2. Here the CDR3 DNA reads TGTGCCAGCAGTTACTTCGGACTAGACCAAGAGACCCAGTACTTC. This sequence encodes CASSYFGLDQETQYF.

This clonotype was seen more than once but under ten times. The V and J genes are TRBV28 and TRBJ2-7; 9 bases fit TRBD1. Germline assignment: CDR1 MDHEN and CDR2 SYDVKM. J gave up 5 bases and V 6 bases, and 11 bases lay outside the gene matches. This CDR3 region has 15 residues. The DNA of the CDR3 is TGTGCCAGCAGAACTACAGGGGGCGCCGGACACGAGCAGTACTTC. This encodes CASRTTGGAGHEQYF.

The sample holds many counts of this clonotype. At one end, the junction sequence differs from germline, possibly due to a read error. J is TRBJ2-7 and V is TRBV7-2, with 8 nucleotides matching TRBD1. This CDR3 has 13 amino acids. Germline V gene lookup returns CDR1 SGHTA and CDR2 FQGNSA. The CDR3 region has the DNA TGTGCCAGCAGCTTAGTTAGGGACAGGAGCCTCGCCTTC. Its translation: CASSLVRDRSLAF.

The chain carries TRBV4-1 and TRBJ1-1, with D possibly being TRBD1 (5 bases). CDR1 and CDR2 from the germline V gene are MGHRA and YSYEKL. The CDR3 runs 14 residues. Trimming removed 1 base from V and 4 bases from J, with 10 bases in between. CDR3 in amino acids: CASSQGSGGTEAFF. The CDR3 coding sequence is TGCGCCAGCAGCCAAGGTTCCGGGGGCACTGAAGCTTTCTTT.

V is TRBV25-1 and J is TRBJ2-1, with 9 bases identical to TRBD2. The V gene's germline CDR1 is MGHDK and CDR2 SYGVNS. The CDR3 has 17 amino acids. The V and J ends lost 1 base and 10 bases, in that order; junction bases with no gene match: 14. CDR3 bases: TGTGCCAGCAGTGAATTCCCGGAGCGGGAGGCCCGTATGGAGCAGTTCTTC. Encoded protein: CASSEFPEREARMEQFF.

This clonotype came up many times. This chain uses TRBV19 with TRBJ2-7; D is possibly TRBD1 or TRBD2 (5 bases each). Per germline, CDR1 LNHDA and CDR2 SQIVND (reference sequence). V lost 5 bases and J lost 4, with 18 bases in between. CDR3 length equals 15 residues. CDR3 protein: CASSDTDVGEYEQYF. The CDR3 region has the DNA TGTGCCAGTAGTGACACGGACGTGGGGGAGTACGAGCAGTACTTC.

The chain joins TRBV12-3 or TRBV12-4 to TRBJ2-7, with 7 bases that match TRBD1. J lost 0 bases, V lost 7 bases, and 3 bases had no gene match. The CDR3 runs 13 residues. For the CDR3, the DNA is TGTGCCAGCACCCGGGACAGCTCCTACGAGCAGTACTTC. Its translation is CASTRDSSYEQYF.

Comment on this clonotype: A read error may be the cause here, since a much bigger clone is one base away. This chain's CDR3 is CASSLGPGGSHEQYF. CDR3 sequence (DNA): TGTGCCAGCAGCTTAGGTCCCGGGGGTTCCCACGAGCAGTACTTC. The chain carries TRBV7-2 and TRBJ2-5; TRBD2 might be the D (6 bases). The last part of the DNA fits TRBJ2-7 better; the J call may be wrong. In germline, CDR1 is SGHTA, CDR2 FQGNSA. The CDR3 loop spans 15 amino acids.

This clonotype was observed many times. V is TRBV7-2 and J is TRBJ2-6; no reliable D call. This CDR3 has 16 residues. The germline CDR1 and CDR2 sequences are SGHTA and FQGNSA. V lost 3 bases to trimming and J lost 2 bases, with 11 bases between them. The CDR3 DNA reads TGTGCCAGCAGCTTCCCTTTTGGGGCTGGGGCCAACGTCCTGACTTTC. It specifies CASSFPFGAGANVLTF.

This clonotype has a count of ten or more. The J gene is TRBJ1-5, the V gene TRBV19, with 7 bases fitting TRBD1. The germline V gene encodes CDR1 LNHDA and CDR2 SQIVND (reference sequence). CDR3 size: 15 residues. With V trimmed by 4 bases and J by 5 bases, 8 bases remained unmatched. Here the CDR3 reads CASSSGTAAHQPQHF. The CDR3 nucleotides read TGTGCCAGTAGTAGTGGGACAGCCGCCCATCAGCCCCAGCATTTT.

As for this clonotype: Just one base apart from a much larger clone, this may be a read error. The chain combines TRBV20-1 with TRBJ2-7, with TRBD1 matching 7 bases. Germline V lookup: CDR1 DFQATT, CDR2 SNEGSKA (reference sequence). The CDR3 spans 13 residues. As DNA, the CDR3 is TGCAGTGCTAATAACGACAGGGAGTACGGGCAGTACTTC. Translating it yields CSANNDREYGQYF.

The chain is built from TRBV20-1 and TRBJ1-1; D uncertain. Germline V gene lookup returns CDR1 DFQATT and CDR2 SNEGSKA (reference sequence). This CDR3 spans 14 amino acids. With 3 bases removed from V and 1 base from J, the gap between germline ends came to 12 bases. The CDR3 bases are TGCAGTGCTAGTCTTGCGGTACGGAACACTGAAGCTTTCTTT. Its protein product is CSASLAVRNTEAFF.

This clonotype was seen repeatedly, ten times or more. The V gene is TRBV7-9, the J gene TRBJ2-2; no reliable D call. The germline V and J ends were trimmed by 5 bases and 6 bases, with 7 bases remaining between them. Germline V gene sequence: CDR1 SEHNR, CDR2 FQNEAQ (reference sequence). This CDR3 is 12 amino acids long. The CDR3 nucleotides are TGTGCCAGCAGCCAGAAGTCCGGGGAGCTGTTTTTT. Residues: CASSQKSGELFF.

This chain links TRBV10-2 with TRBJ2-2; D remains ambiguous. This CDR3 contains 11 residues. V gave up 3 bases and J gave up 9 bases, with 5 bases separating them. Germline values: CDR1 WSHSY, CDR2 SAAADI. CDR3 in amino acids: CASSELRELFF. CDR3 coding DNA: TGCGCCAGCAGTGAACTGCGGGAGCTGTTTTTT.

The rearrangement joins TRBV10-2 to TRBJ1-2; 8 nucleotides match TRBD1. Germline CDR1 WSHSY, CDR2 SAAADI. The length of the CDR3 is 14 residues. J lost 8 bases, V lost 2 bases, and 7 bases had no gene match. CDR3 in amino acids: CASSEPDRDQGYTF. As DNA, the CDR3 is TGCGCCAGCAGTGAGCCGGACAGGGATCAAGGCTACACCTTC.

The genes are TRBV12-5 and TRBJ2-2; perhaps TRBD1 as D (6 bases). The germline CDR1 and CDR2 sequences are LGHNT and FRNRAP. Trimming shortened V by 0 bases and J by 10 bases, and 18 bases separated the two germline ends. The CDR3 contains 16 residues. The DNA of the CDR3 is TGTGCTAGTGGTTTGGTACTACGGGACACCGTTCCGGAGCTGTTTTTT. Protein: CASGLVLRDTVPELFF.

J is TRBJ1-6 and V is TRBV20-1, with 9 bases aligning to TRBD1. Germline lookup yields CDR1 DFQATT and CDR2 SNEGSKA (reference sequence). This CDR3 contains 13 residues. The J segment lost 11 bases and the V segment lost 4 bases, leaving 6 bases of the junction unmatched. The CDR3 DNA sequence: TGCAGTGCTATCACAGGACAGGGGACACCCCTCCACTTT. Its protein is CSAITGQGTPLHF.

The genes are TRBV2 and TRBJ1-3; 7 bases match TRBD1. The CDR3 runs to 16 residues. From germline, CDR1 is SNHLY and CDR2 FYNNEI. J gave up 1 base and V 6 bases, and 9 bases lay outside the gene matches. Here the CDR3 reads CASSETGPRSGNTIYF. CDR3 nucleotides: TGTGCCAGCAGCGAGACAGGGCCTCGTTCTGGAAACACCATATATTTT.

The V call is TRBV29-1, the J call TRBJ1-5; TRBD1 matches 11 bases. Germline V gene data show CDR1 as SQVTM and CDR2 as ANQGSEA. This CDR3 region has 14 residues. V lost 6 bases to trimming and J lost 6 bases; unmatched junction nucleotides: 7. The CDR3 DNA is TGCAGCGTACTGCCGGGACAGGGGGGTCAGCCCCAGCATTTT. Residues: CSVLPGQGGQPQHF.

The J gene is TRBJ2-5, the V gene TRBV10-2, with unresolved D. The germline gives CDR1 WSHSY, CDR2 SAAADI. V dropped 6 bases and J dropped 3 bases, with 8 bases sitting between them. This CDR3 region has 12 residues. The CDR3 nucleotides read TGCGCCAGCAGCGCACATGAAGAGACCCAGTACTTC. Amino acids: CASSAHEETQYF.